This T cell receptor (beta chain) stems from a study of Ad26.COV2.S vaccination and SARS-CoV-2 variants. Study-level information: By the intramuscular route, Ad26.COV2.S was given once, or twice 56 days apart.

The study's findings and limits: Estimates derived from TCR breadth and depth analyses may have underestimated total T cell responses. Recipients of either vaccine or placebo displayed similar breadth of non-spike TCRs.

TCRdb's table, derived via immunoSEQ multiplex PCR, lists solely in-frame clones and lacks some. The sample includes 400,000 to 450,000 clones, approximately 90% of them seen just once. Documented treatment: over 15 received Ad26.COV2.S at low or high dose, single or two shots; roughly five received placebo; per-sample allocation not given. The study sampled participants on day 63 after the first vaccine or placebo injection. Wuhan-strain SARS-CoV-2 spike was expressed by the Ad26 vector that made up the vaccine. There are 16 residues in the CDR3. V gave up 5 bases and J gave up 4 bases, with 18 bases separating them. CDR1 MNHEY and CDR2 SMNVEV come from the germline V gene (reference sequence). This clone was recorded only once. Antigen specificity is unknown.

This TCR derives from a person between 18 and 65 years old who received the Ad26.COV2.S COVID-19 vaccine or a placebo. Sequences were derived from peripheral blood, sampled in a trial of Ad26.COV2.S vaccine versus placebo. This chain uses TRBV27 with TRBJ1-5; the D gene is possibly TRBD1 (5 bases). DNA of the CDR3: TGTGCCAGCAGTGAATACTGGACACTGCGGAATCAGCCCCAGCATTTT. It encodes CASSEYWTLRNQPQHF.